A single sample is the source of the 21 T cell receptor beta chains below, sequenced in a study of blood T cell repertoires in COVID-19. The data were produced by immunoSEQ multiplex PCR, yet TCRdb's version contains in-frame clones alone and is incomplete. The sample has under 550,000 clones, around 90% seen once. The source material was peripheral blood. Source of these receptors: a man in his late teens or twenties with COVID-19, enrolled during active disease.

This chain links TRBV4-1 with TRBJ1-2; weak D call: TRBD1 (5 bases). The germline V gene encodes CDR1 MGHRA and CDR2 YSYEKL. V lost 3 bases, J lost 8 bases, and 19 bases lay in between. The CDR3 is 15 amino acids. In DNA form, the CDR3 reads TGCGCCAGCAGCCAGATGGGGGGGACCGGCGGGGGCTACACCTTC. Translated, it gives CASSQMGGTGGGYTF.

V and J are TRBV5-4 and TRBJ2-7; 10 bases fit TRBD2. V shed 2 bases, J shed 0 bases, and the junction held 2 bases outside the gene matches. Germline CDR1 and CDR2: SGHNT and YYREEE (reference sequence). The length of the CDR3 is 15 residues. The CDR3 DNA reads as TGTGCCAGCAGCTTTTCTAGCGGGGGCTCCTACGAGCAGTACTTC. Translation gives CASSFSSGGSYEQYF.

As regards this clone: Other nucleotide sequences from this sample produce the same CDR3. The rearrangement links TRBV3-1 (or the pseudogene TRBV3-2) to TRBJ2-3; no clear D. The CDR3 is 14 residues long. With 0 bases removed from V and 1 base from J, the gap between germline ends came to 5 bases. Germline loops: CDR1 LGHDT, CDR2 YNNKEL (reference sequence). DNA for the CDR3: TGTGCCAGCAGCCAAGATCCGGGCACAGATACGCAGTATTTT. Protein product: CASSQDPGTDTQYF.

This sequence joins TRBV5-6 and TRBJ1-2; 7 bases agree with TRBD1. Looked up from germline, CDR1 is SGHDT and CDR2 is YYEEEE. The V and J ends lost 7 bases and 1 base, in that order; junction bases with no gene match: 7. The CDR3 runs to 14 residues. The CDR3 DNA sequence: TGTGCCAGCCGCCGGGACAGACTTAACTATGGCTACACCTTC. Protein sequence: CASRRDRLNYGYTF.

The sample holds one count of this clone. This chain joins TRBV27 and TRBJ1-1, with 8 bases aligning to TRBD1. The V segment lost 5 bases and the J segment 2 bases; nucleotides outside the gene matches: 7. This CDR3 is built from 15 residues. Germline CDR1 and CDR2: MNHEY and SMNVEV (reference sequence). Here the CDR3 DNA reads TGTGCCAGCAGTCCCGGGACAGGTTTTAACACTGAAGCTTTCTTT. It is translated as CASSPGTGFNTEAFF.

This clone showed up just once. An end of the junction does not agree with germline; a read error may underlie this. The CDR3 nucleotides are TGTGCCAGCACCCAGGCAGGGCGGTTTCCCCTCTTC. Translated, it gives CASTQAGRFPLF. The chain employs TRBV12-3 or TRBV12-4 and TRBJ2-7; a possible D gene is TRBD1 (5 bases). This CDR3 is built from 12 residues.

The chain carries TRBV7-9 and TRBJ1-2; 9 bases line up with TRBD1. The V gene's germline CDR1 is SEHNR and CDR2 FQNEAQ (reference sequence). The CDR3 length is 16 residues. V lost 2 bases to trimming and J lost 7 bases; unmatched junction nucleotides: 11. The CDR3 reads CASSLRDRERLGGYTF. The CDR3 nucleotides read TGTGCCAGCAGCTTAAGGGACAGGGAGCGGCTAGGTGGCTACACCTTC. Together with reference TRBV7-9 and TRBJ1-2, the CDR3 gives the full variable domain: DTGVSQNPRHKITKRGQNVTFRCDPISEHNRLYWYRQTLGQGPEFLTYFQNEAQLEKSRLLSDRFSAERPKGSFSTLEIQRTEQGDSAMYLCASSLRDRERLGGYTFGSGTRLTVV.

The chain carries TRBV20-1 and TRBJ1-2, with a weak D call TRBD1 (5 bases). Germline V gene sequence: CDR1 DFQATT, CDR2 SNEGSKA (reference sequence). CDR3 length: 11 amino acids. Trimming shortened V by 5 bases and J by 8 bases, and 12 bases separated the two germline ends. The CDR3 DNA is TGCAGTGCTTCAGGGCTCGGCGGCTACACCTTC. This codes for CSASGLGGYTF.

The rearrangement uses TRBV6-2 or TRBV6-3 and TRBJ1-2; 9 positions match TRBD1. The CDR3 runs 17 residues. V was clipped by 2 bases and J by 4 bases; unmatched bases: 11. CDR1 and CDR2 (germline): MNHEY, SVGEGT. The CDR3 DNA follows: TGTGCCAGCAGTTACCTCCGTCGAGACAGGGGGTCCTATGGCTACACCTTC. This translates into CASSYLRRDRGSYGYTF.

The rearrangement links TRBV7-9 to TRBJ1-5; no reliable D call. Trimming removed 5 bases from V and 2 bases from J, with 13 bases in between. This CDR3 spans 15 amino acids. Germline assignment: CDR1 SEHNR and CDR2 FQNEAQ (reference sequence). The CDR3 loop reads CASSQNGLGNQPQHF. CDR3 nucleotides: TGTGCCAGCAGCCAAAACGGGTTAGGCAATCAGCCCCAGCATTTT.

The chain carries TRBV30 and TRBJ2-7; D might be TRBD2 (5 bases). V was cut by 2 bases and J by 1 base, with 9 bases left in between. This CDR3 has 13 amino acids. Germline V CDR1 and CDR2: GTSNPN, SVGIG (reference sequence). The CDR3 is CAWSQRMSYEQYF. DNA for the CDR3: TGTGCCTGGAGTCAGCGGATGTCCTACGAGCAGTACTTC.

The V call is TRBV11-2, the J call TRBJ1-2; D is possibly TRBD1 (5 bases). The germline V and J ends were trimmed by 0 bases and 9 bases, with 14 bases remaining between them. CDR1 and CDR2 from the germline V gene are SGHAT and FQNNGV. The CDR3 length is 14 residues. The CDR3 coding sequence is TGTGCCAGCAGCTTAGATCCCCAGGGTTCAAGCTACACCTTC. Residues: CASSLDPQGSSYTF.

As to this clone: At the DNA level, this CDR3 is encoded by other sequences in the same sample as well. This rearrangement joins TRBV19 to TRBJ1-2, with 7 bases aligning to TRBD1. The length of the CDR3 is 13 residues. The J segment lost 4 bases and the V segment lost 5 bases, leaving 4 bases of the junction unmatched. Per the germline V gene, CDR1 is LNHDA and CDR2 is SQIVND (reference sequence). The CDR3 loop reads CASSPGQIYGYTF. In nucleotides, the CDR3 is TGTGCCAGTAGTCCGGGACAGATCTATGGCTACACCTTC.

The rearrangement joins TRBV4-1 to TRBJ1-5; tentative D call: TRBD1 (5 bases). In germline, CDR1 is MGHRA, CDR2 YSYEKL. The CDR3 covers 15 residues. Trimming took off 1 base at V and 6 bases at J, with 13 bases between the two ends. The CDR3 sequence is CASSQVKTVGQPQHF. The CDR3 coding sequence is TGCGCCAGCAGCCAAGTCAAGACAGTCGGTCAGCCCCAGCATTTT.

The rearrangement joins TRBV7-8 to TRBJ1-2; 7 bases map to TRBD1. CDR1 SGHVS and CDR2 FQNEAQ come from the germline V gene. Germline trimming cut 1 base from V and 6 bases from J; bases unmatched to any gene: 8. The CDR3 contains 15 residues. CDR3 coding DNA: TGTGCCAGCAGCTTAGTAGTAGGGGGCCTAGATGGCTACACCTTC. Protein sequence: CASSLVVGGLDGYTF.

The chain links TRBV4-1 to TRBJ2-7; 9 bases fit TRBD1. Germline CDR1 MGHRA, CDR2 YSYEKL. V lost 0 bases to trimming and J lost 2 bases; unmatched junction nucleotides: 8. CDR3 size: 17 residues. The CDR3 is CASSQDRTGTGTYEQYF. The CDR3 bases are TGCGCCAGCAGCCAAGACCGGACCGGGACAGGGACCTACGAGCAGTACTTC.

The sample holds one count of this clone. The rearrangement links TRBV24-1 to TRBJ2-5, with D unclear. With 2 bases removed from V and 4 bases from J, the gap between germline ends came to 13 bases. There are 15 residues in the CDR3. The germline CDR1 and CDR2 sequences are KGHDR and SFDVKD. The CDR3 nucleotides are TGTGCCACCAGTGATTCCGCCAAAGGCGGAGAGACCCAGTACTTC. It specifies CATSDSAKGGETQYF.

The chain employs TRBV3-1 (or the pseudogene TRBV3-2) and TRBJ2-2; TRBD2 agrees at 7 bases. The junction had 6 bases not matched to a gene; V was cut back by 7 bases and J by 1 base. Germline V lookup: CDR1 LGHDT, CDR2 YNNKEL (reference sequence). The CDR3 sequence is 15 residues long. The CDR3 nucleotides read TGTGCCAGCACTCGGGGGGTTCTGAACACCGGGGAGCTGTTTTTT. Protein product: CASTRGVLNTGELFF.

The chain's CDR3 is CASSRGQGERAEQFF. In DNA, the CDR3 is TGTGCCAGTAGTAGGGGACAGGGAGAAAGAGCTGAGCAGTTCTTC. V gene TRBV19 combines with J gene TRBJ2-1; 9 nucleotides match TRBD1. Germline-derived CDR1 and CDR2 are LNHDA and SQIVND (reference sequence). The V segment lost 4 bases and the J segment 9 bases; nucleotides outside the gene matches: 10. The CDR3 is 15 amino acids.

This clone appeared a single time. Written as DNA, the CDR3 is TGTGCCAGCAGAAGACAGGGCTCCTACAATGAGCAGTTCTTC. It yields the protein CASRRQGSYNEQFF. The V and J genes are TRBV27 and TRBJ2-1, with TRBD1 identical over 7 bases. The germline gives CDR1 MNHEY, CDR2 SMNVEV (reference sequence). V lost 6 bases to trimming and J lost 0 bases; unmatched junction nucleotides: 2. CDR3 length: 14 amino acids.

The chain joins TRBV7-2 to TRBJ2-5; D not certain. This CDR3 comprises 12 residues. Looked up from germline, CDR1 is SGHTA and CDR2 is FQGNSA. Trimming cost V 5 bases and J 5 bases, with 9 bases left between them. The DNA for the CDR3 is TGTGCCAGCAGCGATTTCCGGGAGACCCAGTACTTC. Its translation is CASSDFRETQYF.